These 21 T cell receptor beta chains were all obtained from the same sample, sequenced in a study of shared clonotypes between healthy human individuals. Sequenced by immunoSEQ multiplex PCR; TCRdb stores in-frame clones only, minus some. The sample has some 660,000 clones, around three quarters seen once; the top ten hold around 2%. The source material was memory CD4+ T cells sorted from blood. Subset meaning: CD45RA-negative fraction. These receptors originate from a young woman in good health.

In the case of this clone: Other DNA sequences in this specimen translate into the identical CDR3. The V and J genes are TRBV7-2 and TRBJ2-7, with D perhaps matching TRBD2 (5 bases). V was trimmed by 3 bases and J by 3 bases, leaving 9 bases between them. CDR1 SGHTA and CDR2 FQGNSA come from the germline V gene. CDR3 size: 13 residues. The CDR3 loop reads CASSLIRDYEQYF. DNA for the CDR3: TGTGCCAGCAGCTTGATCCGGGACTACGAGCAGTACTTC.

The genes are TRBV6-5 and TRBJ1-1; tentative D call: TRBD1 (6 bases). The CDR3 has 14 residues. The ends were cut back, 5 bases at V and 5 bases at J, with 15 bases in the middle. Germline values: CDR1 MNHEY, CDR2 SVGAGI. In nucleotides, the CDR3 is TGTGCCAGCAGTCCAGGAGGGGGGGGGACTGAAGCTTTCTTT. It encodes CASSPGGGGTEAFF.

This clone was seen a single time. This chain connects TRBV7-9 to TRBJ1-1; D remains ambiguous. V dropped 5 bases and J dropped 1 base, with 11 bases sitting between them. Germline V gene data show CDR1 as SEHNR and CDR2 as FQNEAQ (reference sequence). The CDR3 consists of 14 residues. This CDR3 reads CASSHAGPNTEAFF. The CDR3 region has the DNA TGTGCCAGCAGCCACGCAGGTCCGAACACTGAAGCTTTCTTT.

The chain recombines TRBV19 with TRBJ1-2; D is unresolved. This CDR3 comprises 13 residues. Trimming pared 0 bases from V and 7 bases from J, leaving 9 bases between. The germline V gene has CDR1 LNHDA and CDR2 SQIVND (reference sequence). In DNA form, the CDR3 reads TGTGCCAGTAGTATAGATTTAACCCGTGGCTACACCTTC. Residues: CASSIDLTRGYTF.

This clone occurred once. The chain couples TRBV13 to TRBJ2-1, with 12 positions matching TRBD1. Germline values: CDR1 PRHDT, CDR2 FYEKMQ (reference sequence). The CDR3 runs 15 residues. Losses at the gene ends were 4 bases for V and 5 bases for J; bases not matched to a gene: 3. CDR3 DNA sequence: TGTGCCAGCAGCTCCCGGGACAGGGGGCACAATGAGCAGTTCTTC. This encodes CASSSRDRGHNEQFF.

This clone turned up a few times. This rearrangement joins TRBV30 to TRBJ1-2; D not resolved. The CDR3 sequence is 13 residues long. V was clipped by 1 base and J by 8 bases, with 14 bases between them. The germline V gene encodes CDR1 GTSNPN and CDR2 SVGIG (reference sequence). The CDR3 here is CAWSGFSEGGYTF. In DNA form, the CDR3 reads TGTGCCTGGAGTGGGTTTTCTGAGGGCGGCTACACCTTC. The full variable domain, its missing parts supplied by reference TRBV30 and TRBJ1-2, is SQTIHQWPATLVQPVGSPLSLECTVEGTSNPNLYWYRQAAGRGLQLLFYSVGIGQISSEVPQNLSASRPQDRQFILSSKKLLLSDSGFYLCAWSGFSEGGYTFGSGTRLTVV.

The chain couples TRBV30 to TRBJ2-7, with TRBD2 matching over 8 bases. V dropped 7 bases and J dropped 3; count of bases not matched to a gene: 8. The CDR3 is 13 amino acids. CDR1 and CDR2 (germline): GTSNPN, SVGIG (reference sequence). CDR3 coding DNA: TGTGCCTCGACGGGCGGGACTAGCTACGAGCAGTACTTC. Amino acid sequence: CASTGGTSYEQYF.

This clone was counted a single time. V and J are TRBV5-1 and TRBJ2-7; D is perhaps TRBD1 (6 bases). Germline CDR1 is SGHRS and CDR2 is YFSETQ. V was trimmed by 8 bases and J by 0 bases, leaving 12 bases between them. CDR3 length equals 13 residues. The CDR3 region has the DNA TGCGCCAGTGCGACAGGAAGCTCCTACGAGCAGTACTTC. This sequence encodes CASATGSSYEQYF.

J is TRBJ2-1 and V is TRBV9; D not resolved. Germline CDR1 and CDR2: SGDLS and YYNGEE. CDR3 size: 13 residues. Trimming left V 0 bases short and J 7 bases short, with 8 bases between. Here the CDR3 reads CASSVGRENEQFF. CDR3 DNA: TGTGCCAGCAGCGTAGGTAGAGAGAATGAGCAGTTCTTC.

This clone was recorded only once. The chain employs TRBV2 and TRBJ2-5; the match to TRBD2 covers 11 bases. This CDR3 is built from 15 residues. J lost 3 bases, V lost 4 bases, and 4 bases had no gene match. Germline loops: CDR1 SNHLY, CDR2 FYNNEI. The CDR3 protein is CASSGLAGPKETQYF. The CDR3 DNA sequence: TGTGCCAGCAGTGGACTAGCGGGGCCGAAAGAGACCCAGTACTTC.

Of note for this clone: Other DNA sequences of this sample code for an identical CDR3. This chain joins TRBV19 and TRBJ1-2; unclear D gene. Trimming took off 3 bases at V and 2 bases at J, with 10 bases between the two ends. This CDR3 contains 14 residues. The germline CDR1 and CDR2 sequences are LNHDA and SQIVND (reference sequence). CDR3 region: CASSIHGLNYGYTF. The CDR3 DNA reads as TGTGCCAGTAGTATTCACGGGTTAAACTATGGCTACACCTTC.

This clone has a single count. A junction end diverges from the germline sequence, so it may reflect a read error. This chain connects TRBV4-1 to TRBJ2-1, with 12 bases matching TRBD2. Germline values: CDR1 MGHRA, CDR2 YSYEKL. This CDR3 is 20 amino acids long. The CDR3 here is CVSSQERLAGDLGSYNEQFF. Written as DNA, the CDR3 is TGCGTCAGCAGCCAGGAGCGACTAGCGGGAGATTTGGGCTCCTACAATGAGCAGTTCTTC.

The chain joins TRBV7-2 to TRBJ2-1, with 9 bases lining up with TRBD2. The CDR3 runs 16 residues. Germline-derived CDR1 and CDR2 are SGHTA and FQGNSA. V was pared by 5 bases and J by 4 bases, with 9 bases of the junction left unmatched. CDR3 nucleotide sequence: TGTGCCAGCAGCCCACGATTAGCGGGAGTATACAATGAGCAGTTCTTC. Translating gives CASSPRLAGVYNEQFF.

As DNA, the CDR3 is TGTGCCAGTAGCATCCTACTTGGGGGCCCCTACGAGCAGTACTTC. Its translation is CASSILLGGPYEQYF. The chain is built from TRBV19 and TRBJ2-7, with a tentative D call TRBD1 (6 bases). The CDR3 totals 15 residues. The V end was cut by 6 bases, the J end by 2 bases, with 17 bases between. Germline V CDR1 and CDR2: LNHDA, SQIVND (reference sequence).

The chain uses TRBV10-3 and TRBJ2-7, with D maybe TRBD2 (5 bases). Per germline, CDR1 ENHRY and CDR2 SYGVKD. V dropped 3 bases and J dropped 0 bases, with 9 bases sitting between them. This CDR3 contains 14 residues. The CDR3 DNA reads as TGTGCCATCAGTGACCCTCGGGGCTCCTACGAGCAGTACTTC. It is translated as CAISDPRGSYEQYF.

This clone was observed a handful of times. The genes are TRBV15 and TRBJ1-3, with D perhaps TRBD1 (6 bases). V was pared by 0 bases and J by 0 bases, with 18 bases between. The CDR3 extends over 19 amino acids. Germline V gene lookup returns CDR1 LNHNV and CDR2 YYDKDF (reference sequence). The DNA for the CDR3 is TGTGCCACCAGCAGAGAAACAGGGTTGACTTTCAGCTCTGGAAACACCATATATTTT. This gives the protein CATSRETGLTFSSGNTIYF.

This clone was detected only a few times. The V and J genes are TRBV5-1 and TRBJ2-3; D gene unclear. Germline CDR1 is SGHRS and CDR2 is YFSETQ. Between the trimmed V and J ends, which lost 1 base and 5 bases, there was a span of 8 bases. This CDR3 comprises 13 residues. The DNA for the CDR3 is TGCGCCAGCAGCTTGAGAAGGAAAGATACGCAGTATTTT. It yields the protein CASSLRRKDTQYF.

The gene calls are TRBV15 and TRBJ1-2; D not resolved. Germline V gene sequence: CDR1 LNHNV, CDR2 YYDKDF (reference sequence). The V end was cut by 1 base, the J end by 0 bases, with 12 bases between. The CDR3 has 16 residues. The CDR3 DNA reads TGTGCCACCAGCAGAGTTGATACAACAGCTAACTATGGCTACACCTTC. It encodes CATSRVDTTANYGYTF.

About this clone itself: The sample carries other DNA sequences with the same CDR3. The chain has TRBV28 and TRBJ1-1; no firm D call. The CDR3 has 13 residues. V was cut by 1 base and J by 4 bases, with 7 bases left in between. Germline V lookup: CDR1 MDHEN, CDR2 SYDVKM. The CDR3 spells CASSLSSPTEAFF. CDR3 in DNA: TGTGCCAGCAGTTTATCGTCCCCCACTGAAGCTTTCTTT. The whole variable domain, filled in from reference TRBV28 and TRBJ1-1, reads DVKVTQSSRYLVKRTGEKVFLECVQDMDHENMFWYRQDPGLGLRLIYFSYDVKMKEKGDIPEGYSVSREKKERFSLILESASTNQTSMYLCASSLSSPTEAFFGQGTRLTVV.

The chain links TRBV7-9 to TRBJ2-5; no clear D gene. This CDR3 is built from 15 residues. Germline V CDR1 and CDR2: SEHNR, FQNEAQ (reference sequence). V was clipped by 6 bases and J by 5 bases, with 19 bases between them. CDR3 sequence reads: CASSSQRTPGETQYF. DNA of the CDR3: TGTGCCAGCAGTTCACAGAGGACCCCTGGGGAGACCCAGTACTTC.

This clone was seen at least ten times. CDR3 in DNA: TGCGCCAGCAGCTTGGTGGGACAGGACTACGAGCAGTACTTC. This sequence encodes CASSLVGQDYEQYF. The chain has TRBV5-1 and TRBJ2-7; 8 nucleotides match TRBD1. CDR1 and CDR2 (germline): SGHRS, YFSETQ. Losses at the gene ends were 0 bases for V and 3 bases for J; bases not matched to a gene: 2. This CDR3 contains 14 residues.